This record covers a single T cell receptor (beta chain). CDR1 and CDR2 from the germline V gene are MNHEY and SMNVEV (reference sequence). V gave up 5 bases and J gave up 3 bases; unmatched junction bases: 8. The CDR3 length is 16 residues. These data are taken from a study of blood T cell repertoires in COVID-19. Study-wide background: PBMCs, B-cell-depleted T cells, or T cells provided the cDNA or gDNA that made up the material.

Study processing details: Estimation of nucleated cell counts relied on the amplification of reference gene primers. The repertoire was sequenced with immunoSEQ multiplex PCR; TCRdb's copy has only in-frame clones and lacks some. For V, J and clone size, that table is used; D and trimming come from the DNA. The sample contains 100,000 to 150,000 clones, 87% of which appear only once. V is TRBV27 and J is TRBJ2-2; 8 nucleotides align to TRBD2. Source material: peripheral blood. This clonotype was obtained from a woman aged 55-69 years with acute or convalescent COVID-19. The CDR3 DNA reads as TGTGCCAGCAGTCCCTCAGCGGGAGCTTACACCGGGGAGCTGTTTTTT. This codes for CASSPSAGAYTGELFF.